The rows below give T cell receptor beta chains drawn from one sample of a study of STAT5B mutations in CD4+ large granular lymphocyte leukemia. The assay was immunoSEQ multiplex PCR, and TCRdb's table has in-frame clones only and misses some. Counted here are about 34,000 clones, 76% occurring once; the ten biggest clones make up 6.5% to 9%. Sequencing was done on a sample of CD4+ T cells from blood buffy coats. The receptors were gathered from a human donor in good health. Each CDR3 is given with its conserved first and last residue. A D gene is named only where the DNA matches it firmly. Clone size is not always given. Where it is, it says once, few, many or a class for expanded clones.

V: TRBV10-3; D: -; J: TRBJ2-6; size: few; CDR3: CAIRVSGANVLTF; DNA: TGTGCCATCAGGGTCTCTGGGGCCAACGTCCTGACTTTC
V: TRBV27; D: -; J: TRBJ2-2; size: once; CDR3: CASNRELFF; DNA: TGTGCCAGCAATCGGGAGCTGTTTTTT
V: TRBV5-1; D: TRBD1; J: TRBJ2-1; size: -; CDR3: CASTLGGAYNEQFF; DNA: TGCGCCAGCACCCTAGGGGGCGCCTACAATGAGCAGTTCTTC
V: TRBV19; D: -; J: TRBJ1-2; size: -; CDR3: CASSIIQAVSNYGYTF; DNA: TGTGCCAGTAGTATTATACAGGCAGTCTCTAACTATGGCTACACCTTC
V: TRBV6-4; D: TRBD1; J: TRBJ1-2; size: -; CDR3: CASSNRQGNGYTF; DNA: TGTGCCAGCAGTAACCGACAGGGGAATGGCTACACCTTC
V: TRBV6-5; D: -; J: TRBJ1-1; size: few; CDR3: CASSQTRGTEAFF; DNA: TGTGCCAGCAGCCAAACACGTGGCACTGAAGCTTTCTTT
V: TRBV4-2; D: TRBD1; J: TRBJ1-2; size: -; CDR3: CASSQVAQQGNYGYTF; DNA: TGTGCCAGCAGCCAAGTGGCCCAACAGGGGAACTATGGCTACACCTTC
V: TRBV27; D: -; J: TRBJ1-3; size: -; CDR3: CASRTFEAALGNTIYF; DNA: TGTGCTAGCAGGACATTCGAAGCAGCCCTCGGAAACACCATATATTTT
V: TRBV18; D: -; J: TRBJ2-7; size: few; CDR3: CASSPAGSYEQYF; DNA: TGTGCCAGCTCACCAGCTGGCTCCTACGAGCAGTACTTC
V: TRBV5-6; D: -; J: TRBJ1-2; size: few; CDR3: CASSLFAGQTYGYTF; DNA: TGTGCCAGCAGCTTGTTCGCGGGACAAACCTATGGCTACACCTTC
V: TRBV28; D: -; J: TRBJ2-5; size: -; CDR3: CASSQIPRETQYF; DNA: TGTGCCAGCAGTCAAATCCCGAGAGAGACCCAGTACTTC